The 6 T cell receptor beta chains presented below share a single source sample, sequenced in a study of beta chain features in type 1 diabetes. Investigators reverse transcribed all isolated RNA, so they sequenced expressed TCRB transcripts. This table comes from immunoSEQ multiplex PCR, and its TCRdb copy is limited to in-frame clones, with some not included. The sample records hundreds of thousands of clones, 30% being singletons. The sample comprised naive CD4+ T cells from blood. The source is a man between 18 and 29 years old in good health.

This clone showed up just a few times. The chain joins TRBV7-6 to TRBJ2-2; D remains unclear. Germline loops: CDR1 SGHVS, CDR2 FNYEAQ. V lost 6 bases and J lost 7, with 9 bases in between. The CDR3 sequence is 12 residues long. CDR3 DNA: TGTGCCAGCAGGGAGATCCTCGGGGAGCTGTTTTTT. It yields the protein CASREILGELFF.

This sequence joins TRBV15 and TRBJ1-2; D not certain. The CDR3 spans 11 residues. Deletions cut 8 bases from V and 5 bases from J, with 9 bases between. Germline V gene lookup returns CDR1 LNHNV and CDR2 YYDKDF (reference sequence). CDR3 residues: CATSEGYGYTF. The CDR3 region has the DNA TGTGCCACCTCGGAGGGTTATGGCTACACCTTC. Full variable domain (outside the CDR3, taken from reference TRBV15 and TRBJ1-2): DAMVIQNPRYQVTQFGKPVTLSCSQTLNHNVMYWYQQKSSQAPKLLFHYYDKDFNNEADTPDNFQSRRPNTSFCFLDIRSPGLGDTAMYLCATSEGYGYTFGSGTRLTVV.

A few counts support this clone. The gene calls are TRBV30 and TRBJ2-5; maybe TRBD1 (7 bases). The germline V gene encodes CDR1 GTSNPN and CDR2 SVGIG (reference sequence). V was shortened by 0 bases and J by 2 bases, with 19 bases between the two germline ends. CDR3 length: 17 residues. The CDR3 here is CAWSVRRGQGGQETQYF. In nucleotides, the CDR3 is TGTGCCTGGAGTGTACGTAGGGGCCAGGGGGGACAAGAGACCCAGTACTTC.

This clone was recorded a few times. The CDR3 protein is CSVEEIGDRAYNEQFF. The CDR3 nucleotides read TGCAGCGTTGAAGAAATAGGGGACAGGGCCTACAATGAGCAGTTCTTC. The chain uses TRBV29-1 and TRBJ2-1; 9 nucleotides agree with TRBD1. Per germline, CDR1 SQVTM and CDR2 ANQGSEA. The CDR3 runs to 16 residues. With V trimmed by 0 bases and J by 2 bases, 5 bases remained unmatched.

This clone was counted only a few times. The gene calls are TRBV18 and TRBJ2-3; a weak D match, TRBD2 (5 bases). The CDR3 totals 12 residues. Per the germline V gene, CDR1 is KGHSH and CDR2 is LQKENI. Trimming left V 0 bases short and J 9 bases short, with 7 bases between. DNA for the CDR3: TGTGCCAGCTCACCACCGACGGGAACGCAGTATTTT. Encoded protein: CASSPPTGTQYF.

The chain joins TRBV7-7 to TRBJ2-1, with 7 bases fitting TRBD2. CDR1 SSHAT and CDR2 FNYEAQ come from the germline V gene (reference sequence). The CDR3 has 14 residues. J lost 4 bases, V lost 0 bases, and 0 bases had no gene match. The CDR3 spells CASSLAGGYNEQFF. CDR3 DNA sequence: TGTGCCAGCAGCTTAGCGGGAGGGTACAATGAGCAGTTCTTC.